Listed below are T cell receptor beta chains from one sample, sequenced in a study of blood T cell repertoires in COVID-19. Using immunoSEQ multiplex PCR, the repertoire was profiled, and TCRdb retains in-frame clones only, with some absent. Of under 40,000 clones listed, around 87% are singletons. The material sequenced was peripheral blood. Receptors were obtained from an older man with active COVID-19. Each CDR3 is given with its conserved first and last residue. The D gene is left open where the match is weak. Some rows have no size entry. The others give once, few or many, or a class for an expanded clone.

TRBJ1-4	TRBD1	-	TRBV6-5	CASTEIGDRSPDMFF	TGTGCCAGCACCGAGATTGGGGACAGGAGTCCGGACATGTTTTTT
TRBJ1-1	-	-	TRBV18	CASSPKTGSNTEAFF	TGTGCCAGCTCACCGAAAACAGGGTCGAACACTGAAGCTTTCTTT
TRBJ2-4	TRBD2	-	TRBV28	CASSTSGSYANIQYF	TGTGCCAGCAGTACTAGCGGGAGTTATGCAAACATTCAGTACTTC
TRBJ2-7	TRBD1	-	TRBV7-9	CASSQYRGYSYEQYF	TGTGCCAGCAGCCAATACAGGGGTTACTCCTACGAGCAGTACTTC
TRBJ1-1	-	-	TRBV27	CASRRPDRMNTEAFF	TGTGCCAGCAGGAGACCGGACAGAATGAACACTGAAGCTTTCTTT
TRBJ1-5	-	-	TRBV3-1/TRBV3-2	CASSQDREGPQHF	TGTGCCAGCAGCCAAGATCGGGAGGGGCCCCAGCATTTT
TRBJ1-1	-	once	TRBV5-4	CASSLRLTGSTEAFF	TGTGCCAGCAGCTTGAGGCTAACGGGGAGCACTGAAGCTTTCTTT
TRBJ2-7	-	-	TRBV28	CASSFTPGQRSSYEQYF	TGTGCCAGCAGTTTTACGCCCGGACAGAGGAGCTCCTACGAGCAGTACTTC
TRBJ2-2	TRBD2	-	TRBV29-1	CSVDGLADTGELFF	TGCAGCGTTGATGGCCTAGCGGACACCGGGGAGCTGTTTTTT
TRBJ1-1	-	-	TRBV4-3	CASSHLWTERTTEAFF	TGCGCCAGCAGCCATCTCTGGACAGAGAGAACAACTGAAGCTTTCTTT
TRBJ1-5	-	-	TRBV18	CASSPSPGSAQGQPQHF	TGTGCCAGCTCACCATCGCCAGGGTCGGCACAAGGTCAGCCCCAGCATTTT
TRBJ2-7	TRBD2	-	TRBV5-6	CASSLVGDYAYEQYF	TGTGCCAGCAGCTTGGTGGGGGACTACGCCTACGAGCAGTACTTC
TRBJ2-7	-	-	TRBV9	CASSVANQSPYEQYF	TGTGCCAGCAGCGTAGCTAACCAATCTCCATACGAGCAGTACTTC
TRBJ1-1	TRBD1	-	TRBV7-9	CASSLATQGEAFF	TGTGCCAGCAGCTTAGCAACACAGGGGGAAGCTTTCTTT
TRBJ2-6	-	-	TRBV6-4	CASSDGGVSGANVLTF	TGTGCCAGCAGTGACGGAGGGGTATCCGGGGCCAACGTCCTGACTTTC
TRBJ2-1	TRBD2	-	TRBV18	CASSPLAGSYNEQFF	TGTGCCAGCTCACCACTAGCGGGCTCATACAATGAGCAGTTCTTC
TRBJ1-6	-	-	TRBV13	CASSHRSTNSPLHF	TGTGCCAGCAGCCACAGGAGTACAAATTCACCCCTCCACTTT
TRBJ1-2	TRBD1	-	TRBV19	CASSPGQGLNGYTF	TGTGCCAGTAGTCCGGGACAGGGGTTGAATGGCTACACCTTC
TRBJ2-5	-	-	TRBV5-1	CASSLDTGPQETQYF	TGCGCCAGCAGCTTGGATACAGGGCCACAAGAGACCCAGTACTTC
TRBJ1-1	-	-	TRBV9	CASSLEGKREAFF	TGTGCCAGCAGCCTGGAGGGGAAGCGTGAAGCTTTCTTT
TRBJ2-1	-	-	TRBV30	CAWGPGEGRSYNEQFF	TGTGCCTGGGGTCCGGGGGAAGGAAGGTCCTACAATGAGCAGTTCTTC
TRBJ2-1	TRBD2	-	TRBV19	CASRGRGVRSSYNEQFF	TGTGCCAGTCGGGGGCGGGGGGTAAGGAGCTCCTACAATGAGCAGTTCTTC
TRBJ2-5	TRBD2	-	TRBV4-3	CASSQRTSGAAEGTQYF	TGCGCCAGCAGCCAACGGACTAGCGGGGCGGCTGAGGGGACCCAGTACTTC
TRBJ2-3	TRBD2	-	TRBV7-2	CASSRLAGDLNTQYF	TGTGCCAGCAGCAGACTAGCGGGAGACTTGAATACGCAGTATTTT
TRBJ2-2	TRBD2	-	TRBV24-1	CATSLAGANTGELFF	TGTGCCACCAGCTTAGCGGGAGCCAACACCGGGGAGCTGTTTTTT
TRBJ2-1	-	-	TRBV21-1	CASSKATGTSGRTNEQFF	TGTGCCAGCAGCAAGGCGACCGGGACTAGCGGGAGGACGAATGAGCAGTTCTTC
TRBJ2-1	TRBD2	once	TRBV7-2	CASSSGLAGGHEQFF	TGTGCCAGCAGCTCTGGACTAGCGGGGGGCCATGAGCAGTTCTTC
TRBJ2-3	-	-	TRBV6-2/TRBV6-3	CASSHRTGRDTDTQYF	TGTGCCAGCAGTCACCGGACAGGGAGGGACACAGATACGCAGTATTTT
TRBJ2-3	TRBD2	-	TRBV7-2	CASSLEGLAGAVDTQYF	TGTGCCAGCAGCTTAGAAGGACTAGCGGGGGCGGTAGATACGCAGTATTTT
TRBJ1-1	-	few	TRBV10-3	CAISGGATEAFF	TGTGCCATCAGTGGTGGGGCCACTGAAGCTTTCTTT
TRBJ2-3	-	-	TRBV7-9	CASSDSSVRDTQYF	TGTGCCAGCAGCGACTCCTCTGTACGAGATACGCAGTATTTT
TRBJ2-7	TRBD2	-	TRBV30	CAWGLAGGGPYEQYF	TGTGCCTGGGGACTAGCGGGAGGGGGTCCCTACGAGCAGTACTTC
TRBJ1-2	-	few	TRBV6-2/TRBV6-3	CASSYSRYGYTF	TGTGCCAGCAGTTACTCGCGGTATGGCTACACCTTC
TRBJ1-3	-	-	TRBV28	CASSLRRGNTIYF	TGTGCCAGCAGTTTACGGAGAGGAAACACCATATATTTT
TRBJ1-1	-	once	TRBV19	CASSIRGDNTEAFF	TGTGCCAGTAGTATCAGGGGAGATAACACTGAAGCTTTCTTT
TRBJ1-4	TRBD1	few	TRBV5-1	CASSIGDSNEKLFF	TGCGCCAGCAGCATAGGGGACAGCAATGAAAAACTGTTTTTT
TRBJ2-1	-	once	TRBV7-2	CASSSLFRGEQFF	TGTGCCAGCAGCTCTCTCTTTAGGGGGGAGCAGTTCTTC
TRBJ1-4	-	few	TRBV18	CASSPVPGNEKLFF	TGTGCCAGCTCACCTGTGCCAGGGAATGAAAAACTGTTTTTT
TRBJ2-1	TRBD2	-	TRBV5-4	CASRAPGLGTYNEQFF	TGTGCCAGCAGGGCCCCGGGACTAGGCACCTACAATGAGCAGTTCTTC
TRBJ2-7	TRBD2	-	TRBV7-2	CASSTGLAGGEQYF	TGTGCCAGCAGTACCGGACTAGCGGGGGGAGAGCAGTACTTC
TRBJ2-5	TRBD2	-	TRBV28	CASSIWTSGRGETQYF	TGTGCCAGCAGTATATGGACTAGCGGGAGGGGTGAGACCCAGTACTTC
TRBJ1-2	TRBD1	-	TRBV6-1	CASSEGQGRNYGYTF	TGTGCCAGCAGTGAGGGACAGGGGAGGAACTATGGCTACACCTTC
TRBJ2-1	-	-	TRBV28	CASRDYTAYNEQFF	TGTGCCAGCAGAGATTATACGGCCTACAATGAGCAGTTCTTC
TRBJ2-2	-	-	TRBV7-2	CASSLVLSNTGELFF	TGTGCCAGCAGCTTAGTACTTTCGAACACCGGGGAGCTGTTTTTT
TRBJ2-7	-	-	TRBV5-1	CASSLAGEGTYEQYF	TGCGCCAGCAGCTTGGCGGGAGAAGGGACCTACGAGCAGTACTTC
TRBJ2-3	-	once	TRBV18	CASSPSTDTQYF	TGTGCCAGCTCCCCTAGCACAGATACGCAGTATTTT
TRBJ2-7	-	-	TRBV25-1	CASSGAGISYEQYF	TGTGCCAGCAGTGGGGCAGGGATCTCCTACGAGCAGTACTTC
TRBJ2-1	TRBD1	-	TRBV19	CASTLGTAYNEQFF	TGTGCCAGTACCCTAGGGACAGCCTACAATGAGCAGTTCTTC
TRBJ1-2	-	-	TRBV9	CASSLQGLGYTF	TGTGCCAGCAGCCTTCAGGGGTTAGGCTACACCTTC
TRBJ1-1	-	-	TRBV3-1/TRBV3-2	CASSLRGSTEAFF	TGTGCCAGCAGCCTCAGAGGGTCCACTGAAGCTTTCTTT
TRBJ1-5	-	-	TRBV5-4	CASSLEQGQPQHF	TGTGCCAGCAGCTTGGAGCAGGGACAGCCCCAGCATTTT
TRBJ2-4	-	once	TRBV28	CASSLGQKNIQYF	TGTGCCAGCAGTTTAGGGCAAAAAAACATTCAGTACTTC
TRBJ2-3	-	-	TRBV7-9	CASSLIVVAGQDTQYF	TGTGCCAGCAGCCTTATCGTAGTCGCAGGGCAAGATACGCAGTATTTT
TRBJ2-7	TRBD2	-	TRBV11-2	CASIPGLAASYEQYF	TGTGCCAGCATCCCAGGACTAGCGGCCTCCTACGAGCAGTACTTC
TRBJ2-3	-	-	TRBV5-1	CASSFIAVYSTDTQYF	TGCGCCAGCAGCTTCATAGCGGTTTATAGCACAGATACGCAGTATTTT
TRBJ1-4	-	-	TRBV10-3	CAISEPAEKLFF	TGTGCCATCAGTGAGCCCGCGGAAAAACTGTTTTTT
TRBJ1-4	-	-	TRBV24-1	CATSASGQKEKLFF	TGTGCCACCAGTGCCTCAGGACAGAAGGAAAAACTGTTTTTT
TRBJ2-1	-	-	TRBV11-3	CASSLDALGGMGRRNEQFF	TGTGCCAGCAGCTTAGATGCCCTTGGCGGGATGGGAAGAAGGAATGAGCAGTTCTTC
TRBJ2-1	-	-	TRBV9	CASSMTNGILSNEQFF	TGTGCCAGCAGCATGACAAACGGGATTCTTAGCAATGAGCAGTTCTTC
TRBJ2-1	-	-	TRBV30	CAWEPGLGNEQFF	TGTGCCTGGGAGCCGGGACTTGGAAATGAGCAGTTCTTC